The clone carrying this TCR beta chain has only one observation. The V gene lost 4 bases and the J gene lost 2 bases, with 6 bases spanning the gap. Germline V lookup: CDR1 SNHLY, CDR2 FYNNEI. The CDR3 is 12 amino acids. The source of the sample is a study of T cells in Graves' hyperthyroidism and ophthalmopathy. Extraction of PBMCs used 9 to 10 ml of fresh peripheral blood. There were TCR beta CDR3 regions amplified from RNA transcripts. HTBI primers drove first-round RT-PCR of the TCR CDR3. TCRdb recomputed calls from the multiplex PCR reads with MiXCR, one row per CDR3 protein. The sample shows 300,000 to 400,000 distinct CDR3 sequences, around 20% of them seen only once.

J is TRBJ2-7 and V is TRBV2; perhaps TRBD1 as D (5 bases). The sample consisted of blood. The sequence was collected from a man in his late teens or twenties with Graves' ophthalmopathy. The CDR3 loop reads CASSATAYEQYF. DNA for the CDR3: TGTGCCAGCAGTGCGACAGCCTACGAGCAGTACTTC.